The T cell receptor beta chain described here comes from a study of CD8 T cells in ankylosing spondylitis. Overall study results and limits: Disease-linked clones reportedly concentrated significantly in matched ankylosing spondylitis synovial fluid. A number of the motif variants had already been described in reactive arthritis synovial fluid and blood. Disease-linked clones bore a CD8+ phenotype and were relatively rare in peripheral blood. Several highly homologous variants made up a TCR beta motif that seemed to typify ankylosing spondylitis blood.

This clonotype was detected only a few times. The antigen is not known. V was clipped by 0 bases and J by 2 bases, with 9 bases between them. This CDR3 contains 16 residues. Per the germline V gene, CDR1 is SGHRS and CDR2 is YFSETQ. In making TCR beta libraries, quantitative 5'-RACE with molecular barcodes was used. TCRdb itself ran the 5' RACE reads through MiXCR, one entry per CDR3 protein. In the table there are hundreds of thousands of distinct CDR3 sequences, 12% of which are singletons. The sequenced material came from blood, either unsorted or a sorted T cell fraction (not recorded which). The rearrangement uses TRBV5-1 and TRBJ2-6, with unresolved D. This clonotype was obtained from a male donor with ankylosing spondylitis. The CDR3 DNA reads as TGCGCCAGCAGCTTGGCTGTGACGGCTGGGGCCAACGTCCTGACTTTC. Its protein is CASSLAVTAGANVLTF.